Given below is one T cell receptor beta chain in context. This CDR3 is built from 15 residues. Germline V gene data show CDR1 as MNHEY and CDR2 as SVGEGT. V lost 6 bases and J 6 bases, leaving 21 bases between the germline ends. Here immunoSEQ multiplex PCR was the method, and the copy in TCRdb shows in-frame clones only, minus some. The sample yields some 120,000 clones, over 80% seen once. The source of the sample is a study of blood T cell repertoires in COVID-19. This clonotype was sampled from a man between 65 and 79 years old with acute or convalescent COVID-19. Material: peripheral blood. The genes are TRBV6-2 or TRBV6-3 and TRBJ2-7; the D is unclear. The CDR3 DNA is TGTGCCAGCAGCCCTCTGGCCCTCCCCATCAGCGAGCAGTACTTC. It yields the protein CASSPLALPISEQYF.